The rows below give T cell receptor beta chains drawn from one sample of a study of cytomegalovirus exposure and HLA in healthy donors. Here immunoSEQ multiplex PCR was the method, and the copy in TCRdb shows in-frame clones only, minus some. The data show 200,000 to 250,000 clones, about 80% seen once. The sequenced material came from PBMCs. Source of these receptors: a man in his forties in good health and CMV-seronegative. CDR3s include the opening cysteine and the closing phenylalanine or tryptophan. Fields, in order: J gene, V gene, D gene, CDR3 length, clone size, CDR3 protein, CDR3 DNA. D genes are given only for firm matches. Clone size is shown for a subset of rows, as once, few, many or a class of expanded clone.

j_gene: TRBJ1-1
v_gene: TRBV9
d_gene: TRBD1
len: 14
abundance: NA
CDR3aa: CASGTGGGNTEAFF
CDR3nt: TGTGCCAGCGGAACAGGGGGCGGGAACACTGAAGCTTTCTTT

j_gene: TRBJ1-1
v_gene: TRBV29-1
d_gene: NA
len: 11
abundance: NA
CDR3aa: CSVTGYTEAFF
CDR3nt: TGCAGCGTAACGGGGTACACTGAAGCTTTCTTT

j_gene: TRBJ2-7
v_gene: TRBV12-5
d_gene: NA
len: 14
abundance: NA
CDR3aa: CASALQGSRDEQYF
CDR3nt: TGTGCTAGTGCTTTACAGGGCTCTAGAGACGAGCAGTACTTC

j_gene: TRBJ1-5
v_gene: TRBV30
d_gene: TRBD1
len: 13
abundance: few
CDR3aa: CAWSGTGSGPQHF
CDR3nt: TGTGCCTGGAGTGGGACAGGGTCGGGGCCCCAGCATTTT

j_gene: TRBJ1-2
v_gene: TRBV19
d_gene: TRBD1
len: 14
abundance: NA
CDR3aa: CASSSRDSTLGYTF
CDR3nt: TGTGCCAGTAGCTCCCGGGACAGTACTCTTGGCTACACCTTC

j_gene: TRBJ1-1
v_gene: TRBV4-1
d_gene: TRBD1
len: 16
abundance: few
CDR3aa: CASSQAAGTVNTEAFF
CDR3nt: TGCGCCAGCAGCCAAGCGGCCGGGACAGTGAACACTGAAGCTTTCTTT

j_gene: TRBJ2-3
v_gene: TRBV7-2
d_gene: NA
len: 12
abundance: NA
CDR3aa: CASSSRVDTQYF
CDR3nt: TGTGCCAGCAGCTCACGAGTTGATACGCAGTATTTT

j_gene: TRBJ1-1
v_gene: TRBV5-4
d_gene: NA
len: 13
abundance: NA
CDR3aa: CASSLPGRAEAFF
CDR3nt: TGTGCCAGCAGCTTGCCGGGGAGGGCTGAAGCTTTCTTT

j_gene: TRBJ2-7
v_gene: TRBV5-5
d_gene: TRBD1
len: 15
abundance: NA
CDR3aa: CASSLRQGAGYEQYF
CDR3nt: TGTGCCAGCAGCTTAAGACAGGGGGCTGGGTACGAGCAGTACTTC

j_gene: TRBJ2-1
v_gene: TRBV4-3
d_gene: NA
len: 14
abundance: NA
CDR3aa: CASSQDLKGLEQFF
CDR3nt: TGCGCCAGCAGCCAAGATTTGAAGGGGCTTGAGCAGTTCTTC

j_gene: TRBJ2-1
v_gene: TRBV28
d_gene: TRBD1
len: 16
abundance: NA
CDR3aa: CASSTPAGTGINEQFF
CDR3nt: TGTGCCAGCAGTACTCCGGCCGGGACAGGGATCAATGAGCAGTTCTTC

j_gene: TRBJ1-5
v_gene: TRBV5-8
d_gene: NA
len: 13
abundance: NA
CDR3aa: CASSFGGGKPQHF
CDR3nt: TGTGCCAGCAGCTTTGGGGGGGGAAAGCCCCAGCATTTT

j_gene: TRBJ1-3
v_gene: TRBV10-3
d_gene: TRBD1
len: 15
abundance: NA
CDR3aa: CAISKEGTGENTIYF
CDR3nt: TGTGCCATCAGTAAAGAAGGGACAGGAGAAAACACCATATATTTT

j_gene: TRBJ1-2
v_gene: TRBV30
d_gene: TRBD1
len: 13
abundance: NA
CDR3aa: CAWTPDRGEGYTF
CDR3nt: TGTGCCTGGACCCCGGACAGGGGTGAAGGCTACACCTTC

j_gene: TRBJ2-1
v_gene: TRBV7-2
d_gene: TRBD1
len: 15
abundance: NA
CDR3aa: CASSLRQGNYNEQFF
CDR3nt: TGTGCCAGCAGCCTAAGACAGGGAAACTACAATGAGCAGTTCTTC

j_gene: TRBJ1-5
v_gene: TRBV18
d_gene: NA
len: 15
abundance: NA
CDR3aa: CASSQVKGMSQPQHF
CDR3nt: TGTGCCAGCTCACAAGTTAAGGGGATGAGTCAGCCCCAGCATTTT

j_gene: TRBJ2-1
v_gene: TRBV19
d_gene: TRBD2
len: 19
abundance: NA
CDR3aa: CASSIGNSGRAPYINEQFF
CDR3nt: TGTGCCAGTAGTATTGGGAATAGCGGGAGGGCCCCCTACATTAATGAGCAGTTCTTC

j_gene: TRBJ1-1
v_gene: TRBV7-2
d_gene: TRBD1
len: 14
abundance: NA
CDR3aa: CASSSGQGAPEAFF
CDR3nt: TGTGCCAGCAGCTCGGGACAGGGGGCCCCTGAAGCTTTCTTT

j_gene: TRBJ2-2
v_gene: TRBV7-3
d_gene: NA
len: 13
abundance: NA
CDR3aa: CASSSSPTGELFF
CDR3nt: TGTGCCAGCAGTTCTTCCCCCACCGGGGAGCTGTTTTTT

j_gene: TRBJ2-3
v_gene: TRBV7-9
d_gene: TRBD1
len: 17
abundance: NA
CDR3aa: CASSLALGQGWTDTQYF
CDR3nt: TGTGCCAGCAGCTTAGCTCTCGGACAGGGATGGACAGATACGCAGTATTTT

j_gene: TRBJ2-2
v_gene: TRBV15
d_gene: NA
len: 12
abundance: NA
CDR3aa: CATSTRSGELFF
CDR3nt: TGTGCCACCAGCACCCGTTCCGGGGAGCTGTTTTTT

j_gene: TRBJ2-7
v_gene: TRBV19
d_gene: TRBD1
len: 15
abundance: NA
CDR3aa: CASSQMTGNPYEQYF
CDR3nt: TGTGCCAGTAGTCAAATGACAGGGAACCCCTACGAGCAGTACTTC

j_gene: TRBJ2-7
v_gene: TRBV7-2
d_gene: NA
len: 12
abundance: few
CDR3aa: CASRTPSAEQYF
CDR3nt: TGTGCCAGCAGGACTCCTAGCGCCGAGCAGTACTTC